This T cell receptor (beta chain) came from a study of T cells in Graves' hyperthyroidism and ophthalmopathy. Whole-study context: Staff took peripheral blood when the initial diagnosis was made, before any treatment began. The study's findings and limits: Clonotypes that were expanded in thyroid above 0.001 mostly appeared in blood too.

This clonotype was seen more than once but under ten times. Its antigen is unidentified. Clinical Activity Scores of at least 3, NOSPECS grades of at least 4 and durations under 3 months characterized ophthalmopathy patients. Fresh peripheral blood, less than 11 ml of it, supplied the PBMCs. CDR3 length: 11 residues. Trimming removed 2 bases from V and 7 bases from J, with 9 bases in between. From germline, CDR1 is GTSNPN and CDR2 SVGIG (reference sequence). Amplified TCR beta CDR3 regions came from RNA transcripts. Initially, a first-round RT-PCR of the TCR CDR3 employed the HTBI primer set. Each CDR3 protein is one row after TCRdb ran MiXCR on the multiplex PCR reads. This table holds around 500,000 distinct CDR3 sequences, approximately 23% found once.

This TCR was sampled from a woman in her 70s with Graves' ophthalmopathy. The sample taken for sequencing was blood. The rearrangement joins TRBV30 to TRBJ2-7; tentatively, D is TRBD2 (5 bases). CDR3 loop: CAWSLRGEQYF. Here the CDR3 DNA reads TGTGCCTGGAGTCTAAGAGGGGAGCAGTACTTC.